This T cell receptor beta chain was captured in a study of T cell responses to AZD1222 COVID-19 vaccine. Whole-study results and caveats: Only a handful of AZD1222 recipients tested seropositive at baseline.

The table came from immunoSEQ multiplex PCR; TCRdb's copy has only in-frame clones and leaves some out. The sample has about 70,000 clones; about 85% are singletons. As for this clone: Antigen unknown.

V lost 6 bases, J lost 0 bases, and 12 bases lay in between. Germline-derived CDR1 and CDR2 are SGHVS and FQNEAQ. The CDR3 spans 14 residues. This receptor was taken from an adult in good health. Source: peripheral blood, taken on day 0 of AZD1222 vaccination. This chain connects TRBV7-8 to TRBJ2-7, with a weak D call TRBD2 (5 bases). The CDR3 DNA reads as TGTGCCAGCAGGCCCACGAGCGGCTCCTACGAGCAGTACTTC. It encodes CASRPTSGSYEQYF.